This passage covers 30 T cell receptor delta chains from one sample sequenced in a study of Vδ1+ human thymocytes (dated by TCRdb to 2016 to 2019). Findings and caveats that apply to the study as a whole: Thymic TRG and TRD repertoires appeared highly polyclonal with Gaussian CDR3 length distributions, unlike oligoclonal peripheral blood repertoires.

Their recognized antigens are unknown. The run used an Illumina MiSeq. RNA was isolated using the RNeasy mini kit, and reverse transcription was performed with Superscript III. Multiplex PCR was used to generate CDR3 amplicons, with pooled V-gene forward primers and a constant-region reverse primer carrying Illumina adaptor overhangs. Via CATT, TCRdb reprocessed the public reads, and rows with identical DNA were then joined. This sample gives about 75,000 delta-chain clones in total; about 38% of them show up just once. The ten largest account for roughly 0.25% of the sample. Sequencing input: Vdelta1+ gamma-delta thymocytes from the thymus. What the cell subset or site label conveys for this sample: FACS-sorted CD3+ TCRalphabeta- TCRVdelta1+ TCRVdelta2- thymocytes. These receptors all come from a boy younger than two who had congenital heart surgery.

This sequence joins TRDV1 and TRDJ1; D is uncertain. The CDR3 spans 22 residues. Trimming stripped 8 bases from V and 0 bases from J, with 37 bases between. Germline CDR1 and CDR2: TSWWSYY and QGS. The CDR3 reads CALSSVGRVPGRRLRYTDKLIF. The CDR3 nucleotides read TGTGCTCTTAGCTCCGTTGGTCGCGTCCCGGGACGAAGGTTAAGGTACACCGATAAACTCATCTTT.

This clone was recorded once. At the DNA level, this CDR3 is encoded by other sequences in the same sample as well. The chain employs TRDV1 and TRDJ1; 8 bases align to TRDD3. The germline V gene has CDR1 TSWWSYY and CDR2 QGS. The CDR3 consists of 19 residues. J was trimmed by 0 bases and V by 4 bases; bases with no gene match: 16. CDR3 nucleotide sequence: TGTGCTCTTGGGGGCACATACTGGGGGTTGCGCGCTTACACCGATAAACTCATCTTT. It encodes CALGGTYWGLRAYTDKLIF.

As concerns this clone: The same CDR3 is also encoded by other DNA sequences in this sample. The rearrangement joins TRDV1 to TRDJ1; D assignment may be TRDD2 or TRDD3 (6 bases each). The germline V gene encodes CDR1 TSWWSYY and CDR2 QGS. V was shortened by 0 bases and J by 0 bases, with 20 bases between the two germline ends. CDR3 length: 19 residues. CDR3 sequence (DNA): TGTGCTCTTGGGGAACTACTCCTACGGGGGGGGGAGTACACCGATAAACTCATCTTT. Amino acids: CALGELLLRGGEYTDKLIF.

This clone was detected only a few times. J is TRDJ1 and V is TRDV1; 8 bases line up with TRDD3. This CDR3 region has 20 residues. Germline loops: CDR1 TSWWSYY, CDR2 QGS. V trimming: 8 bases; J trimming: 4 bases; junction bases outside the gene matches: 27. CDR3 sequence reads: CALCIRRITGGLDLSDKLIF. CDR3 sequence (DNA): TGTGCTCTTTGTATCCGCCGTATCACTGGGGGTCTCGACCTGAGCGATAAACTCATCTTT.

As concerns this clone: This same CDR3 is encoded by further DNA sequences in the sample. The chain joins TRDV1 to TRDJ1; 7 bases align to TRDD3. The germline CDR1 and CDR2 sequences are TSWWSYY and QGS. This CDR3 spans 19 amino acids. With V trimmed by 0 bases and J by 0 bases, 13 bases remained unmatched. In nucleotides, the CDR3 is TGTGCTCTTGGGGAACTCTGGTGGCAGTGGGGGACGTACACCGATAAACTCATCTTT. This codes for CALGELWWQWGTYTDKLIF.

The chain combines TRDV1 with TRDJ1; 12 nucleotides agree with TRDD3. Germline CDR1 is TSWWSYY and CDR2 is QGS. There are 21 residues in the CDR3. The V and J ends lost 7 bases and 2 bases, in that order; junction bases with no gene match: 23. The CDR3 nucleotides read TGTGCTCTTGTCCCCCGGGCCTACTGGGGGATACTCCGCTCTACTACCGATAAACTCATCTTT. Its translation: CALVPRAYWGILRSTTDKLIF.

The chain employs TRDV1 and TRDJ1; weak D call: TRDD3 (6 bases). Per germline, CDR1 TSWWSYY and CDR2 QGS. CDR3 length: 18 residues. V shed 5 bases and J shed 0 bases, with 22 bases lying between them. The CDR3 protein is CALGHPAGGYLYTDKLIF. The CDR3 DNA is TGTGCTCTTGGGCACCCGGCTGGTGGATACTTGTACACCGATAAACTCATCTTT.

The chain recombines TRDV1 with TRDJ1; the match to TRDD3 covers 7 bases. CDR1 is TSWWSYY and CDR2 is QGS in the germline V gene. The CDR3 contains 16 residues. V dropped 0 bases and J dropped 0; count of bases not matched to a gene: 4. The CDR3 reads CALGELRGIDTDKLIF. The CDR3 DNA sequence: TGTGCTCTTGGGGAACTGCGGGGGATTGACACCGATAAACTCATCTTT.

This clone was seen more than once but under ten times. This rearrangement joins TRDV1 to TRDJ1; 12 bases are shared with TRDD3. Germline values: CDR1 TSWWSYY, CDR2 QGS. V was pared by 1 base and J by 1 base, with 19 bases of the junction left unmatched. The CDR3 spans 22 residues. The CDR3 nucleotides read TGTGCTCTTGGGGAACCCCTTCCTGAGCGCACTGGGGGATACCTGGGCACCGATAAACTCATCTTT. Protein: CALGEPLPERTGGYLGTDKLIF.

There are a few counts of this clone. The chain has TRDV1 and TRDJ1; 10 bases fit TRDD3. Germline assignment: CDR1 TSWWSYY and CDR2 QGS. This CDR3 has 20 amino acids. V was clipped by 6 bases and J by 0 bases; unmatched bases: 19. The CDR3 coding sequence is TGTGCTCTTGGCCTATCGCTGTACTGGGGGATGACCCCGTACACCGATAAACTCATCTTT. Residues: CALGLSLYWGMTPYTDKLIF.

The genes are TRDV2 and TRDJ1; D possibly matches TRDD2 or TRDD3 (5 bases each). Trimming pared 2 bases from V and 0 bases from J, leaving 33 bases between. This CDR3 has 22 residues. Per the germline V gene, CDR1 is GEAIGNYY and CDR2 is EKD. The CDR3 DNA follows: TGTGCCTGTGACATCCTAAGCCTCTACCGGGGGGTGTTACCAGATTACACCGATAAACTCATCTTT. As protein: CACDILSLYRGVLPDYTDKLIF.

This rearrangement joins TRDV1 to TRDJ1, with TRDD2 as a possible D gene (5 bases). The germline V gene has CDR1 TSWWSYY and CDR2 QGS. Trimming took off 3 bases at V and 7 bases at J, with 15 bases between the two ends. The length of the CDR3 is 14 residues. CDR3 in amino acids: CALGEIPRRGKLIF. The DNA for the CDR3 is TGTGCTCTTGGGGAGATTCCTCGGAGGGGTAAACTCATCTTT.

There are a few counts of this clone. The chain joins TRDV1 to TRDJ1; 9 positions agree with TRDD3. Germline V gene data show CDR1 as TSWWSYY and CDR2 as QGS. The CDR3 is 20 residues long. J was trimmed by 1 base and V by 1 base; bases with no gene match: 16. The CDR3 DNA reads as TGTGCTCTTGGGGAACCCCTGGCTACTGGGTTGGGGGATATCACCGATAAACTCATCTTT. Its translation is CALGEPLATGLGDITDKLIF.

This clone was picked up a small number of times. The rearrangement links TRDV1 to TRDJ1; no reliable D call. In germline, CDR1 is TSWWSYY, CDR2 QGS. This CDR3 comprises 12 residues. With 0 bases removed from V and 8 bases from J, the gap between germline ends came to 7 bases. CDR3 DNA sequence: TGTGCTCTTGGGGAACTACGGTACAAACTCATCTTT. Protein product: CALGELRYKLIF.

This clone came up a few times. The J gene is TRDJ1, the V gene TRDV1; no clear D. V shed 6 bases and J shed 1 base, with 21 bases lying between them. Germline CDR1 is TSWWSYY and CDR2 is QGS. There are 17 residues in the CDR3. This CDR3 reads CALGLPPPTVTTDKLIF. In nucleotides, the CDR3 is TGTGCTCTTGGTCTCCCGCCACCGACGGTCACCACCGATAAACTCATCTTT.

The table lists this clone with a few counts. The chain joins TRDV1 to TRDJ1, with D possibly TRDD3 on 6 matching bases. From germline, CDR1 is TSWWSYY and CDR2 QGS. The CDR3 loop spans 18 amino acids. V was clipped by 1 base and J by 6 bases, with 24 bases between them. The CDR3 region has the DNA TGTGCTCTTGGGGAACCCGGCTTGGTCCGAGGATACCCAAATAAACTCATCTTT. It specifies CALGEPGLVRGYPNKLIF.

This clone has just one count. This rearrangement joins TRDV1 to TRDJ1, with 13 bases lining up with TRDD3. CDR1 and CDR2 from the germline V gene are TSWWSYY and QGS. The CDR3 runs to 19 residues. V lost 2 bases, J lost 4 bases, and 13 bases stayed unmatched. The CDR3: CALGERPLLGDTLGDKLIF. The CDR3 DNA is TGTGCTCTTGGGGAAAGGCCTCTACTGGGGGATACGTTGGGCGATAAACTCATCTTT.

The chain is built from TRDV1 and TRDJ1, with 10 bases fitting TRDD3. The CDR3 consists of 21 residues. J was trimmed by 0 bases and V by 5 bases; bases with no gene match: 21. Germline lookup yields CDR1 TSWWSYY and CDR2 QGS. The CDR3 protein is CALGQRSSYWGIVAYTDKLIF. CDR3 bases: TGTGCTCTTGGGCAAAGGTCCTCGTACTGGGGGATTGTGGCGTACACCGATAAACTCATCTTT.

This clone was seen only a few times. V is TRDV1 and J is TRDJ1; D may be TRDD2 (6 bases). The ends were cut back, 4 bases at V and 4 bases at J, with 19 bases in the middle. The germline CDR1 and CDR2 sequences are TSWWSYY and QGS. The CDR3 consists of 16 residues. CDR3: CALGAAFPHSIDKLIF. For the CDR3, the DNA is TGTGCTCTTGGGGCGGCCTTCCCCCATTCGATCGATAAACTCATCTTT.

This sequence joins TRDV1 and TRDJ1; TRDD3 matches at 9 bases. The germline gives CDR1 TSWWSYY, CDR2 QGS. The CDR3 covers 20 residues. J was trimmed by 10 bases and V by 4 bases; bases with no gene match: 28. The CDR3 DNA reads as TGTGCTCTTGGGGTCTCCGCGGGGTCCGGGGGACTACTGGGGGAGAAAGGACTCATCTTT. It specifies CALGVSAGSGGLLGEKGLIF.

The V and J genes are TRDV1 and TRDJ1, with TRDD3 matching 13 bases. The CDR3 consists of 18 residues. Trimming removed 1 base from V and 0 bases from J; junction bases left unmatched: 5. Germline-derived CDR1 and CDR2 are TSWWSYY and QGS. The DNA for the CDR3 is TGTGCTCTTGGGGAACCGATACTGGGGGATACGGACACCGATAAACTCATCTTT. It encodes CALGEPILGDTDTDKLIF.

Only a few counts were recorded for this clone. The chain is built from TRDV1 and TRDJ1, with 7 nucleotides matching TRDD3. V lost 2 bases, J lost 9 bases, and 21 bases stayed unmatched. The CDR3 sequence is 18 residues long. The germline V gene has CDR1 TSWWSYY and CDR2 QGS. The CDR3 coding sequence is TGTGCTCTTGGGGAAGGGGCCTACCCTCGTACTGGGGCGGAAGAACTCATCTTT. This encodes CALGEGAYPRTGAEELIF.

The chain recombines TRDV1 with TRDJ1, with 12 bases fitting TRDD3. Germline V lookup: CDR1 TSWWSYY, CDR2 QGS. The CDR3 totals 28 residues. Trimming cost V 0 bases and J 2 bases; bases outside gene matches: 37. In DNA, the CDR3 is TGTGCTCTTGGGGAACTACGCGTTAGGACTGGGGGATACCAACGAAGGCTCGGGATTCTAACGGGGACCGATAAACTCATCTTT. It translates to CALGELRVRTGGYQRRLGILTGTDKLIF.

This clone was counted only a few times. This chain links TRDV1 with TRDJ1; 8 positions agree with TRDD3. The CDR3 consists of 22 residues. Germline CDR1 reads TSWWSYY; CDR2 reads QGS. The V segment lost 1 base and the J segment 6 bases; nucleotides outside the gene matches: 28. The CDR3 sequence: CALGEPSDLQPWGMSDDYKLIF. Written as DNA, the CDR3 is TGTGCTCTTGGGGAACCGAGCGACCTACAGCCGTGGGGGATGAGCGATGATTATAAACTCATCTTT.

This sequence joins TRDV1 and TRDJ1; D might be TRDD1 (6 bases). There are 15 residues in the CDR3. The germline V gene encodes CDR1 TSWWSYY and CDR2 QGS. Trimming pared 5 bases from V and 11 bases from J, leaving 24 bases between. The CDR3 DNA sequence: TGTGCTCTTGGGTCGCAGAGTACCTTGAAATACGGGCTCATCTTT. Its protein product is CALGSQSTLKYGLIF.

V and J are TRDV1 and TRDJ1; 12 bases are a match to TRDD3. V lost 2 bases to trimming and J lost 4 bases; unmatched junction nucleotides: 35. Germline V gene lookup returns CDR1 TSWWSYY and CDR2 QGS. The CDR3 is made up of 26 amino acids. The CDR3 coding sequence is TGTGCTCTTGGGGAAGGGCTTTCCTACACCATGCCTCCTGGGGGATACGGGAACGCGGCCAGCGATAAACTCATCTTT. Translation gives CALGEGLSYTMPPGGYGNAASDKLIF.

The chain joins TRDV1 to TRDJ1; 9 bases fit TRDD3. This CDR3 has 19 amino acids. The V gene end was trimmed by 3 bases and the J gene end by 0 bases; junction bases not matched to a gene: 14. Germline loops: CDR1 TSWWSYY, CDR2 QGS. Written as DNA, the CDR3 is TGTGCTCTTGGGGAGGGTTATGATGGGGATACGTCCTACACCGATAAACTCATCTTT. Amino acids: CALGEGYDGDTSYTDKLIF.

There are a few counts of this clone. The chain couples TRDV1 to TRDJ1; TRDD3 matches at 9 bases. The J segment lost 0 bases and the V segment lost 1 base, leaving 12 bases of the junction unmatched. Looked up from germline, CDR1 is TSWWSYY and CDR2 is QGS. CDR3 length equals 19 residues. The CDR3 coding sequence is TGTGCTCTTGGGGAACCAGTCGGGGGATACTATGGGGACACCGATAAACTCATCTTT. Its protein product is CALGEPVGGYYGDTDKLIF.

This rearrangement joins TRDV1 to TRDJ1; TRDD3 might be the D (6 bases). The ends were cut back, 2 bases at V and 3 bases at J, with 22 bases in the middle. This CDR3 spans 18 amino acids. Germline values: CDR1 TSWWSYY, CDR2 QGS. This chain's CDR3 is CALGEMGDPGEGADKLIF. The CDR3 nucleotides are TGTGCTCTTGGGGAAATGGGAGACCCGGGGGAGGGAGCCGATAAACTCATCTTT.

This chain links TRDV1 with TRDJ1; D tentatively reads TRDD2 or TRDD3 (6 bases each). Germline CDR1 is TSWWSYY and CDR2 is QGS. The CDR3 sequence is 22 residues long. The V gene lost 5 bases and the J gene lost 0 bases, with 34 bases spanning the gap. DNA of the CDR3: TGTGCTCTTGGGCCCAGTCCTACCGCTTTGGGGGGAAGTTCGCTGTACACCGATAAACTCATCTTT. It is translated as CALGPSPTALGGSSLYTDKLIF.